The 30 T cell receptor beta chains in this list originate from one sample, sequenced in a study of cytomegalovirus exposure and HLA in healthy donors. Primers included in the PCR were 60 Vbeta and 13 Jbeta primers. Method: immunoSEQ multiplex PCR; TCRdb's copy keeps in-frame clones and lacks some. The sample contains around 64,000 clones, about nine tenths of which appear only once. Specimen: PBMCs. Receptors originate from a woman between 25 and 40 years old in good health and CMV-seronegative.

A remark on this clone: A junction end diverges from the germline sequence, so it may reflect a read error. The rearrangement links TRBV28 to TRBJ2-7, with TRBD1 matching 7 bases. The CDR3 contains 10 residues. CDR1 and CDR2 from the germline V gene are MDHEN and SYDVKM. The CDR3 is CFDRVDEQYF. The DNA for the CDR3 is TGCTTCGACAGGGTCGACGAGCAGTACTTC.

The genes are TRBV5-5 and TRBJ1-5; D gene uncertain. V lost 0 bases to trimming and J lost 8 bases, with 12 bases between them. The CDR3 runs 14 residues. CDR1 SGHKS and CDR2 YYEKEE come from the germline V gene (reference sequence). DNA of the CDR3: TGTGCCAGCAGCTTGGGAACCGGGTACGAGCCCCAGCATTTT. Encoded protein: CASSLGTGYEPQHF.

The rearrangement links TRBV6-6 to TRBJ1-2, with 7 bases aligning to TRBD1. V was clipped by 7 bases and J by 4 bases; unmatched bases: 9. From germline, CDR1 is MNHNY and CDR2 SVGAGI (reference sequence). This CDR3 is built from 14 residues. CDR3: CASTKGDSSYGYTF. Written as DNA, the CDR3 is TGTGCCAGCACCAAAGGGGACAGTTCCTATGGCTACACCTTC.

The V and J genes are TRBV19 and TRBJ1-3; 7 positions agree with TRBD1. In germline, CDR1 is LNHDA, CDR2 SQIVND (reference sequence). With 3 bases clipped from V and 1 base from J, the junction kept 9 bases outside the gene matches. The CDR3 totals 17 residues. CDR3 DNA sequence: TGTGCCAGTAGTATCACGACAGGGCGGACATCTGGAAACACCATATATTTT. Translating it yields CASSITTGRTSGNTIYF.

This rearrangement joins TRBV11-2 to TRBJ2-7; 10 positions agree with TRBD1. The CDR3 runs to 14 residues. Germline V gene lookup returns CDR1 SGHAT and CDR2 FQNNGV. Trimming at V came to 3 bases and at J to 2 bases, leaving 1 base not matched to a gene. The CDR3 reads CASSFGTGAYEQYF. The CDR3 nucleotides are TGTGCCAGCAGCTTCGGGACAGGGGCCTACGAGCAGTACTTC. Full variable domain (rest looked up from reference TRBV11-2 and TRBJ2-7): EAGVAQSPRYKIIEKRQSVAFWCNPISGHATLYWYQQILGQGPKLLIQFQNNGVVDDSQLPKDRFSAERLKGVDSTLKIQPAKLEDSAVYLCASSFGTGAYEQYFGPGTRLTVT.

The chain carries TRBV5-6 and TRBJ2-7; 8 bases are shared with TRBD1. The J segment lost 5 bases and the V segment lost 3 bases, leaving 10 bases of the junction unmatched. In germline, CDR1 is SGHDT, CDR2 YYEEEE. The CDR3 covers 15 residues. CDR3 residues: CASSSTGVVADEQYF. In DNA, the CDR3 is TGTGCCAGCAGCTCGACAGGGGTGGTTGCGGACGAGCAGTACTTC. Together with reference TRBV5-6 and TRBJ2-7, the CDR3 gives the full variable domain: DAGVTQSPTHLIKTRGQQVTLRCSPKSGHDTVSWYQQALGQGPQFIFQYYEEEERQRGNFPDRFSGHQFPNYSSELNVNALLLGDSALYLCASSSTGVVADEQYFGPGTRLTVT.

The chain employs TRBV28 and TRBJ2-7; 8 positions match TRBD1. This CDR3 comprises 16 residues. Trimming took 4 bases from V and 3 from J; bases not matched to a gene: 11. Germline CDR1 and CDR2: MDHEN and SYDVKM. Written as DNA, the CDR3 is TGTGCCAGCAGTTCCCCGCCTGGACAGGGTGGCTACGAGCAGTACTTC. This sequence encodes CASSSPPGQGGYEQYF.

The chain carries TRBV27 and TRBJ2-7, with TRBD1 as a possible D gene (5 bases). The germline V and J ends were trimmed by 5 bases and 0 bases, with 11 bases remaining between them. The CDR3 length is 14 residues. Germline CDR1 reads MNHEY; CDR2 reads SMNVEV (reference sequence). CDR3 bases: TGTGCCAGCAGTCGGAGACAGTTCTCCTACGAGCAGTACTTC. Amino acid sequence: CASSRRQFSYEQYF.

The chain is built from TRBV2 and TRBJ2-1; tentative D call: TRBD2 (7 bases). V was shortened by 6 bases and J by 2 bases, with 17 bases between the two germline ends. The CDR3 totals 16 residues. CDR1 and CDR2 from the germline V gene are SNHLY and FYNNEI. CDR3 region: CASRRGGAATYNEQFF. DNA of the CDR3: TGTGCCAGCAGGAGGGGGGGGGCAGCCACCTACAATGAGCAGTTCTTC.

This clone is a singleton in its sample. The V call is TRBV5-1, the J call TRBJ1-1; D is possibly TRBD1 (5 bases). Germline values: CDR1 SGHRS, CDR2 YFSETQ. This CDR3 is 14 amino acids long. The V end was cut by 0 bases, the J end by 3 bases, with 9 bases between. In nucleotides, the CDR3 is TGCGCCAGCAGCTTGGAACGGGGGGACACTGAAGCTTTCTTT. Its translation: CASSLERGDTEAFF.

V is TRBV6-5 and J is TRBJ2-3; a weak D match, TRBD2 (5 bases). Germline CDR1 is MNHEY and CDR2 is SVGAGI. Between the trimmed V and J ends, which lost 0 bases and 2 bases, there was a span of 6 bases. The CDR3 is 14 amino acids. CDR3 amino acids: CASSYSRDTDTQYF. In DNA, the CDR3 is TGTGCCAGCAGTTACTCGAGGGACACAGATACGCAGTATTTT.

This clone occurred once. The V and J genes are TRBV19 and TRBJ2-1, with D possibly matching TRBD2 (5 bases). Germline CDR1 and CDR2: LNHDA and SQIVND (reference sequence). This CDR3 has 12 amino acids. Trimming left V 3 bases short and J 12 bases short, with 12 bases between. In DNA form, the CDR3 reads TGTGCCAGTAGTATTCGGGCAGGACTGCAGTTCTTC. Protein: CASSIRAGLQFF.

CDR3 in amino acids: CASSSGQGQETQYF. CDR3 DNA sequence: TGTGCCAGCAGCTCCGGACAGGGCCAAGAGACCCAGTACTTC. The genes are TRBV7-8 and TRBJ2-5; 8 bases line up with TRBD1. The trim removed 4 bases at V and 1 base at J, leaving 2 bases unmatched. Germline assignment: CDR1 SGHVS and CDR2 FQNEAQ. The CDR3 extends over 14 amino acids.

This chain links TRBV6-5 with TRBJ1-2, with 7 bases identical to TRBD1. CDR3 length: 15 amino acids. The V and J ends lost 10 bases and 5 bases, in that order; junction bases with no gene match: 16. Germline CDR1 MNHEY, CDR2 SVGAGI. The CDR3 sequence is CATRGQWRNQYGYTF. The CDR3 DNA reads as TGTGCCACCCGGGGACAGTGGAGGAACCAATATGGCTACACCTTC.

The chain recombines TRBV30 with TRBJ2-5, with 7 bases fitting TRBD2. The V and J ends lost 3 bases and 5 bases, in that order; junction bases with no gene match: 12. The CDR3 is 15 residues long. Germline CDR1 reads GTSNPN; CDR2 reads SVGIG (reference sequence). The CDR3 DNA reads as TGTGCCTGGAGGGTAGGGGCTAGCGGTGGGGAGACCCAGTACTTC. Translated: CAWRVGASGGETQYF.

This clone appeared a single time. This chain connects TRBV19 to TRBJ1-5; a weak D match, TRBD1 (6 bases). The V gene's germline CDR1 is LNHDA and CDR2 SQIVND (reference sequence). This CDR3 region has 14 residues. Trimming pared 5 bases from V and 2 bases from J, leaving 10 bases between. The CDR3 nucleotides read TGTGCCAGTAGTGGAAGACAGGGCAATCAGCCCCAGCATTTT. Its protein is CASSGRQGNQPQHF.

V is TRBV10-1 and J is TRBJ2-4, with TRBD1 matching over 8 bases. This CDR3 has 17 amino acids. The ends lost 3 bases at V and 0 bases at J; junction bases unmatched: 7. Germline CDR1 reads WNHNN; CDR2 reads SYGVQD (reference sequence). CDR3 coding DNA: TGCGCCAGCAGTGAAAATGACAGGGGACGAGCCAAAAACATTCAGTACTTC. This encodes CASSENDRGRAKNIQYF.

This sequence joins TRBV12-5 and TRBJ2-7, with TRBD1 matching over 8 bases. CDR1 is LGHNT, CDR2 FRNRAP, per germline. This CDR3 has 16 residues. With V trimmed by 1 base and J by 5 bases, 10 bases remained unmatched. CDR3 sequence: CASGLDLGQGAHEQYF. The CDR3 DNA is TGTGCTAGTGGTTTGGACCTGGGGCAGGGGGCCCACGAGCAGTACTTC.

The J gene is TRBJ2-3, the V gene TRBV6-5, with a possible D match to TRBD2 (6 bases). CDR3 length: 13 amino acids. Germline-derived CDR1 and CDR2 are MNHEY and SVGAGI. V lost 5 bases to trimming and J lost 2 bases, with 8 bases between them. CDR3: CASSSGLTDTQYF. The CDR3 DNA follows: TGTGCCAGCAGTAGCGGGCTCACAGATACGCAGTATTTT.

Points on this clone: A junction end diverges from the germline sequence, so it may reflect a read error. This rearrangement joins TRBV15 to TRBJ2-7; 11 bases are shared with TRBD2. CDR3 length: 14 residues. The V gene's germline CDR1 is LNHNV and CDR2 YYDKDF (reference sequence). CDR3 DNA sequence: TGTGCCACCAGTACTAGCGGGAGCTCCAACGAGCAGTACTTC. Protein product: CATSTSGSSNEQYF.

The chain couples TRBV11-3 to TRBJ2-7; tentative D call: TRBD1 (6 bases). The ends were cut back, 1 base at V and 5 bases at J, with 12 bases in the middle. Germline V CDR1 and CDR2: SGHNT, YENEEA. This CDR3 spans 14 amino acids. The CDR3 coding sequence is TGTGCCAGCAGCTTAGTTACAGGGATCCACGAGCAGTACTTC. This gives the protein CASSLVTGIHEQYF.

The CDR3, as DNA: TGTGCCAGCAGTTTCCTCCCAGGGTCGATGAATCAGCCCCAGCATTTT. Residues: CASSFLPGSMNQPQHF. V usage is TRBV28 and J usage is TRBJ1-5; perhaps TRBD1 as D (5 bases). The CDR3 runs to 16 residues. Between the trimmed V and J ends, which lost 3 bases and 4 bases, there was a span of 16 bases. Germline assignment: CDR1 MDHEN and CDR2 SYDVKM.

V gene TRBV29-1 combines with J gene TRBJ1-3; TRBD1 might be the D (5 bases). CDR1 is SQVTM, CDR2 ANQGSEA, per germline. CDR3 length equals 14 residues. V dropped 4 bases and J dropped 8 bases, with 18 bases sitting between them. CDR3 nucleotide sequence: TGCAGCGTTGTTCGGGTCGGGACTCCGGACACCATATATTTT. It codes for CSVVRVGTPDTIYF.

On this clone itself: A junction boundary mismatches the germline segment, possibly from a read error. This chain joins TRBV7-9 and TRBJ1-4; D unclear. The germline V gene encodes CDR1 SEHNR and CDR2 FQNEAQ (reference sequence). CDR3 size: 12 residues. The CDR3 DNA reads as TGTTCCAGCAGCTTAGTTAACAGTCAACTGTTTTTT. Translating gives CSSSLVNSQLFF.

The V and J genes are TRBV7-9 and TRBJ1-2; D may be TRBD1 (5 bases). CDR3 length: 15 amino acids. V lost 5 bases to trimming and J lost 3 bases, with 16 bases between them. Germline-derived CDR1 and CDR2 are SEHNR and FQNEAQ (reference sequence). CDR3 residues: CASSPDSSRYYGYTF. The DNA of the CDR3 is TGTGCCAGCAGCCCAGACAGTAGTCGTTACTATGGCTACACCTTC.

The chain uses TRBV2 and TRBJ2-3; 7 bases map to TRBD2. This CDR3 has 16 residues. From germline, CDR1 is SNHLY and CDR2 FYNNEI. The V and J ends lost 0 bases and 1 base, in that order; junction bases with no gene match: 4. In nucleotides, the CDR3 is TGTGCCAGCAGTGAAGCGTTCGCGGGGGGCACAGATACGCAGTATTTT. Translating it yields CASSEAFAGGTDTQYF.

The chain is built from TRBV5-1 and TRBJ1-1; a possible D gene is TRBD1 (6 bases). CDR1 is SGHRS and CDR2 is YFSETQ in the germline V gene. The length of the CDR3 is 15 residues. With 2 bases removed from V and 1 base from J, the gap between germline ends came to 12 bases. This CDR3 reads CASSFFGQPNTEAFF. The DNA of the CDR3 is TGCGCCAGCAGCTTCTTCGGACAGCCGAACACTGAAGCTTTCTTT.

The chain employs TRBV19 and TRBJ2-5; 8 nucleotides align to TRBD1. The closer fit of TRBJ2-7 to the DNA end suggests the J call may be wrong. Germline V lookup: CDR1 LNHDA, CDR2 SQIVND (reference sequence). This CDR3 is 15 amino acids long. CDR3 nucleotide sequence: TGTGCCAGTAGTGATCCGGGACAGGAGAACTACGAGCAGTACTTC. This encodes CASSDPGQENYEQYF.

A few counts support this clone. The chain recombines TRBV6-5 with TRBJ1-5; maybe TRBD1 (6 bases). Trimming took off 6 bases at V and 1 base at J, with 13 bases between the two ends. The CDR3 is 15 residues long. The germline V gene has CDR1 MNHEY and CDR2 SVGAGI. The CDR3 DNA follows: TGTGCCAGCAGCCCCGGCAGGGGAAGCAATCAGCCCCAGCATTTT. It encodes CASSPGRGSNQPQHF.

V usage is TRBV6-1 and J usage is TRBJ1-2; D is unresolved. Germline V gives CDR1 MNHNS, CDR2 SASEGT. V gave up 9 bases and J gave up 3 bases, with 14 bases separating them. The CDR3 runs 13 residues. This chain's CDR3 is CASGPPGYYGYTF. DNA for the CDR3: TGTGCCAGTGGTCCTCCGGGGTACTATGGCTACACCTTC.